This T cell receptor (beta chain) appears in the sequencing data of a study of tumor-infiltrating lymphocytes in primary liver carcinoma. Overall study: The patients, men and women alike, were aged 30 to 69 years.

With a constant-region primer, TCR beta cDNA was made from approximately 500 ng of total RNA. Libraries for TCR beta were built through three nested multiplex PCR rounds, which together made up a slightly modified ARM-PCR procedure. Use of TRBV1-TRBV30 forward primers with a C-beta reverse primer characterized the first two PCR rounds, which lasted about 9 cycles each. TCRdb reprocessed the multiplex PCR reads with MiXCR, giving one entry per CDR3 protein. Among roughly 80,000 distinct CDR3 sequences, roughly two thirds were seen once, and the ten largest hold around 24%. Details on this clonotype: Given the absence of the conserved phenylalanine or tryptophan at the CDR3 end, a read error is likely.

Bulk tissue was left unsorted, and RNA and DNA were co-extracted from about 20-30 mg of it. Those sampled were patients whose primary liver carcinoma was treated by surgical resection. The CDR3 extends over 15 amino acids. Germline assignment: CDR1 MNHNS and CDR2 SASEGT. V lost 4 bases to trimming and J lost 12 bases, with 19 bases between them. This chain uses TRBV6-1 with TRBJ2-6; possibly TRBD1 or TRBD2 for D (5 bases each). The sample comprised tumor-adjacent normal liver tissue. The sequence derives from a man aged 40-55 years with primary liver carcinoma and hepatitis B virus infection. CDR3 nucleotide sequence: TGTGCCAGCAGTGGGACGGCCGATGGGACCAGCGTCCTGACTTAC. The encoded protein is CASSGTADGTSVLTY.